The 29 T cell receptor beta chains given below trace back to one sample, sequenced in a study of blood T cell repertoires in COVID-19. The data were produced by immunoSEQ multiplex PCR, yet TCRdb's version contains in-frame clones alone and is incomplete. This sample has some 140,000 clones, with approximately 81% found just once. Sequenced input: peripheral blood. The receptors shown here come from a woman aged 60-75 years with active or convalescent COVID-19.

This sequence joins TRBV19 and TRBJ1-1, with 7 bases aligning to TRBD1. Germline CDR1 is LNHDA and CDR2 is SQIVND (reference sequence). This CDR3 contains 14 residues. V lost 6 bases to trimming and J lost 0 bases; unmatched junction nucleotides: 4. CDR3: CASRYRGMNTEAFF. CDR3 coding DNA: TGTGCCAGTAGGTACAGGGGAATGAACACTGAAGCTTTCTTT. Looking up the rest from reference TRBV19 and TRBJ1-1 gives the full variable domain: DGGITQSPKYLFRKEGQNVTLSCEQNLNHDAMYWYRQDPGQGLRLIYYSQIVNDFQKGDIAEGYSVSREKKESFPLTVTSAQKNPTAFYLCASRYRGMNTEAFFGQGTRLTVV.

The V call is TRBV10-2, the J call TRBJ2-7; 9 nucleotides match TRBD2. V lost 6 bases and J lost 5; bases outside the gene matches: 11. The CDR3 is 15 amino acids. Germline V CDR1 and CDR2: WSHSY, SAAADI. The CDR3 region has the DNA TGCGCCAGCAGCTCTTGGCGGGAGGGCCGCAACGAGCAGTACTTC. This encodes CASSSWREGRNEQYF.

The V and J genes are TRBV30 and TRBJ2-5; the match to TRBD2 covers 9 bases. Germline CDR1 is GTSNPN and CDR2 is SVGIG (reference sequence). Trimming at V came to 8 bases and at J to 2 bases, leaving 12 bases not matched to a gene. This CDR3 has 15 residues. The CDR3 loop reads CAGQTGTSSQETQYF. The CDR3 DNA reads TGTGCCGGACAAACCGGGACTAGCAGTCAAGAGACCCAGTACTTC.

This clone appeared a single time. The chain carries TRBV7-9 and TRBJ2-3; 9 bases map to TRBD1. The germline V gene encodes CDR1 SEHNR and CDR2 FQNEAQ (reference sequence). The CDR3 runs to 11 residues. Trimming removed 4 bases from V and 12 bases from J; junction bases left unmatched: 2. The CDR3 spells CASSWDRDQYF. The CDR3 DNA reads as TGTGCCAGCAGCTGGGACAGGGATCAGTATTTT. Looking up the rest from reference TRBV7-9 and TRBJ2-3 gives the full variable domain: DTGVSQNPRHKITKRGQNVTFRCDPISEHNRLYWYRQTLGQGPEFLTYFQNEAQLEKSRLLSDRFSAERPKGSFSTLEIQRTEQGDSAMYLCASSWDRDQYFGPGTRLTVL.

The CDR3 bases are TGTGCCAGCAGTTACTCGATGCCGAGTGTGGGCTACACCTTC. It codes for CASSYSMPSVGYTF. The chain couples TRBV6-6 to TRBJ1-2; D is undetermined. V was trimmed by 0 bases and J by 8 bases, leaving 13 bases between them. Germline V lookup: CDR1 MNHNY, CDR2 SVGAGI (reference sequence). This CDR3 has 14 amino acids.

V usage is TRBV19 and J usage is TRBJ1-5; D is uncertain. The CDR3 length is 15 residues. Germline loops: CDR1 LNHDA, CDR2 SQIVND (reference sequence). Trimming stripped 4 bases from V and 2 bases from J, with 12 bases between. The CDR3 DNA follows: TGTGCCAGTAGTACCCGACAAGATGGCAATCAGCCCCAGCATTTT. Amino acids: CASSTRQDGNQPQHF.

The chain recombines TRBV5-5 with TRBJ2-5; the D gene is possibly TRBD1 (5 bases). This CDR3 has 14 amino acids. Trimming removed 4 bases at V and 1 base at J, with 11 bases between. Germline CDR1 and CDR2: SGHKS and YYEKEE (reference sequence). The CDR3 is CASSPDSTQETQYF. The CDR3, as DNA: TGTGCCAGCAGCCCAGACAGCACCCAAGAGACCCAGTACTTC.

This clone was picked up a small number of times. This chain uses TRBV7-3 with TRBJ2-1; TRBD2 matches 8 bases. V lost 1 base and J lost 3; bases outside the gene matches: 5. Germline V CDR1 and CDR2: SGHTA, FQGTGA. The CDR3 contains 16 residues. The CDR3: CASSLMGGGNYNEQFF. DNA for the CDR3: TGTGCCAGCAGCTTAATGGGCGGGGGGAACTACAATGAGCAGTTCTTC.

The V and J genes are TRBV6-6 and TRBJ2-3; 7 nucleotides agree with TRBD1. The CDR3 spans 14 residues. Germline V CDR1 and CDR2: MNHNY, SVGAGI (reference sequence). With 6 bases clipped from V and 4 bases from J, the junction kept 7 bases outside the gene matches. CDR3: CASSFGQGADTQYF. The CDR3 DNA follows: TGTGCCAGCAGCTTCGGGCAGGGGGCAGATACGCAGTATTTT.

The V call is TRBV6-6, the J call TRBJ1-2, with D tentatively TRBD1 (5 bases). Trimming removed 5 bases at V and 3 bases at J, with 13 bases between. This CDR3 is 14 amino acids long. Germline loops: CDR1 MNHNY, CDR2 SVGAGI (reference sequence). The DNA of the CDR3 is TGTGCCAGCAGTCAAGGGCAGGGTGACTATGGCTACACCTTC. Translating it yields CASSQGQGDYGYTF.

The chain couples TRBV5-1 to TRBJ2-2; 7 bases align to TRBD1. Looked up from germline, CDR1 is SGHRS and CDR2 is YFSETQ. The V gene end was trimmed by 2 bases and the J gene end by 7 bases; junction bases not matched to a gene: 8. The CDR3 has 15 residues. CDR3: CASSLGQGVRGELFF. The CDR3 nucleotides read TGCGCCAGCAGCTTAGGCCAGGGGGTCCGCGGGGAGCTGTTTTTT.

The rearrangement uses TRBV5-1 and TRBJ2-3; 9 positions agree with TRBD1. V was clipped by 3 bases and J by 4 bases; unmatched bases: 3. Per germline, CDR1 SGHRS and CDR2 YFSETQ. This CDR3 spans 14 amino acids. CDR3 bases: TGCGCCAGCAGCTCCACAGGGGGCGCAGATACGCAGTATTTT. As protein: CASSSTGGADTQYF.

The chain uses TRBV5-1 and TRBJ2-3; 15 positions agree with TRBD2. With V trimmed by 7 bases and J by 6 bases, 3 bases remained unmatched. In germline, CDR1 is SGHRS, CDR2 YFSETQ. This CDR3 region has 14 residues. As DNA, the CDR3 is TGCGCCAGCGGAGGGACTAGCGGGAGGGATACGCAGTATTTT. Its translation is CASGGTSGRDTQYF.

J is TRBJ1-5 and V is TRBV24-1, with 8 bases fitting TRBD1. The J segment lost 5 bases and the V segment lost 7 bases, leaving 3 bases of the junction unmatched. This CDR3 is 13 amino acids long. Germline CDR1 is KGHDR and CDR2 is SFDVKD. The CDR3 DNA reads TGTGCCACCAGGGACAGGGCCGATCAGCCCCAGCATTTT. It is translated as CATRDRADQPQHF.

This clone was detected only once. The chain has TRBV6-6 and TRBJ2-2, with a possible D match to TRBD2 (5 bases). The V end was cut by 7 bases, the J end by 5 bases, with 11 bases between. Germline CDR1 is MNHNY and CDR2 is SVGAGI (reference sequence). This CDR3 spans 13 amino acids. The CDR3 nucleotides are TGTGCCAGCATCTTGACTATTACCGGGGAGCTGTTTTTT. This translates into CASILTITGELFF.

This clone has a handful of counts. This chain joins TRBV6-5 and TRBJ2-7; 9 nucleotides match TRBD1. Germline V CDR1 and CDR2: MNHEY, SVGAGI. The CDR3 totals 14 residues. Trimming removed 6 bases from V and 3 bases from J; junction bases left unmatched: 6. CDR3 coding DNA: TGTGCCAGCAGCCAGGACAGGGGTTACTACGAGCAGTACTTC. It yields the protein CASSQDRGYYEQYF.

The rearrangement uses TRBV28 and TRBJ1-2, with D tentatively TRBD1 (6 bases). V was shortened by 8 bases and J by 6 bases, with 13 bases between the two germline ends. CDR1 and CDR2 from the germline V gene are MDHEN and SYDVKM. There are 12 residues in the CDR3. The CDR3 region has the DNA TGTGCCAGCTTCACAGGGATAGATGGCTACACCTTC. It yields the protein CASFTGIDGYTF.

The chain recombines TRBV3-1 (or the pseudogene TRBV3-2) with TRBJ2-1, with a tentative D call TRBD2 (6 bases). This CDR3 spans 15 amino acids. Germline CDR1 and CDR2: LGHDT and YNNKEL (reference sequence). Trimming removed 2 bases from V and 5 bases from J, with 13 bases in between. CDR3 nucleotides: TGTGCCAGCAGCCAAACTGGGACTTCGAACAATGAGCAGTTCTTC. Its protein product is CASSQTGTSNNEQFF.

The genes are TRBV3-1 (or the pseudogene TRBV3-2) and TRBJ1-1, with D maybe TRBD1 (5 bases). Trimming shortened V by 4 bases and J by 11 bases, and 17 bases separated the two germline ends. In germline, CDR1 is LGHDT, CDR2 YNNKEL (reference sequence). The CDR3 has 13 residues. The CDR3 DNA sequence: TGTGCCAGCAGCCGACAGACCTTTACTCGGGCTTTCTTT. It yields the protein CASSRQTFTRAFF.

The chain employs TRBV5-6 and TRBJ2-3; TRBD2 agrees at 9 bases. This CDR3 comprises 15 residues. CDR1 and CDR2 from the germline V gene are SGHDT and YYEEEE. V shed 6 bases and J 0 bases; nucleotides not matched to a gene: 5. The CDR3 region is CASTRAGGSTDTQYF. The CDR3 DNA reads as TGTGCCAGCACTAGAGCGGGGGGAAGCACAGATACGCAGTATTTT.

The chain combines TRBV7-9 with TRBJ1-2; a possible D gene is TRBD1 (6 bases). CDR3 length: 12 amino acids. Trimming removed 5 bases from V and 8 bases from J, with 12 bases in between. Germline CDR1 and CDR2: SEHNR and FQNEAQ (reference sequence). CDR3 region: CASSLDRFGYTF. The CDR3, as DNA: TGTGCCAGCAGCCTAGACAGGTTCGGCTACACCTTC.

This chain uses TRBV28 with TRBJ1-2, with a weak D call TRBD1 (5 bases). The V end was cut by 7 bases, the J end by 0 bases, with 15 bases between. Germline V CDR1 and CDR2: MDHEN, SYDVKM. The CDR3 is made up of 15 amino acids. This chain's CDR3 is CASKPPGHSNYGYTF. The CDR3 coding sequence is TGTGCCAGCAAACCCCCAGGGCACTCTAACTATGGCTACACCTTC.

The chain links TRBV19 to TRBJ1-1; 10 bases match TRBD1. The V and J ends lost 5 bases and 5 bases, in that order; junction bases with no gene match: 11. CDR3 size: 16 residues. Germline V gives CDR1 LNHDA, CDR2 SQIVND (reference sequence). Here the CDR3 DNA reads TGTGCCAGTAGTCTCCTCCGGACAGGGGGGGGAACTGAAGCTTTCTTT. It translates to CASSLLRTGGGTEAFF. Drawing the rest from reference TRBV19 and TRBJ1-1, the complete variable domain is DGGITQSPKYLFRKEGQNVTLSCEQNLNHDAMYWYRQDPGQGLRLIYYSQIVNDFQKGDIAEGYSVSREKKESFPLTVTSAQKNPTAFYLCASSLLRTGGGTEAFFGQGTRLTVV.

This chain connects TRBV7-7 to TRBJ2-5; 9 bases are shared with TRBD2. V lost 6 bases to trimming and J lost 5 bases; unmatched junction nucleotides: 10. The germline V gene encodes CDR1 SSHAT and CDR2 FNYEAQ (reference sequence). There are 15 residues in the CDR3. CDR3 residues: CASSPLAGPRETQYF. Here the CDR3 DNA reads TGTGCCAGCAGTCCTCTAGCGGGGCCGAGGGAGACCCAGTACTTC.

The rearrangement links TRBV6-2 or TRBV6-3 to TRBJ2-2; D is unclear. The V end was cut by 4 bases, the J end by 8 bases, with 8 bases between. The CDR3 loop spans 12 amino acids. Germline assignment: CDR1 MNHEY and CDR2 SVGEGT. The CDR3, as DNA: TGTGCCAGCAGTTTTGGGCCGGGGGAGCTGTTTTTT. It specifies CASSFGPGELFF.

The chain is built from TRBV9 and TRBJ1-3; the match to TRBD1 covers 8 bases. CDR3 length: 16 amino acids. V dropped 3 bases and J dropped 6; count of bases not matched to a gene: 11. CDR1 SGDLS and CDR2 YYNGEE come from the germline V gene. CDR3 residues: CASSGGTGLGENTIYF. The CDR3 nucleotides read TGTGCCAGCAGCGGGGGGACAGGCTTAGGGGAAAACACCATATATTTT. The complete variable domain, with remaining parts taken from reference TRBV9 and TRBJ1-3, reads DSGVTQTPKHLITATGQRVTLRCSPRSGDLSVYWYQQSLDQGLQFLIQYYNGEERAKGNILERFSAQQFPDLHSELNLSSLELGDSALYFCASSGGTGLGENTIYFGEGSWLTVV.

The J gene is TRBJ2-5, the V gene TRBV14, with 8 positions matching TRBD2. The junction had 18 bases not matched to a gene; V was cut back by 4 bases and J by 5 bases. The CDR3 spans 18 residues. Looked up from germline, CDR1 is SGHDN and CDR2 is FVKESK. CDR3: CASSLLSPRGDFLETQYF. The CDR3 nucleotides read TGTGCCAGCAGCCTATTATCCCCGCGGGGGGACTTCCTGGAGACCCAGTACTTC.

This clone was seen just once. CDR3 residues: CASSITRGSNTEAFF. The CDR3, as DNA: TGTGCCAGTAGTATAACCCGGGGGTCGAACACTGAAGCTTTCTTT. V gene TRBV19 combines with J gene TRBJ1-1; perhaps TRBD1 as D (5 bases). Germline CDR1 is LNHDA and CDR2 is SQIVND (reference sequence). V lost 2 bases to trimming and J lost 1 base, with 11 bases between them. The CDR3 contains 15 residues.

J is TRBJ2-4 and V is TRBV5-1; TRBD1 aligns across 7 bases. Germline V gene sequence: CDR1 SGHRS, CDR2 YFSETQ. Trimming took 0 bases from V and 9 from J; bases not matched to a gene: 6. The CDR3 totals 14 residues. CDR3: CASSLVGTDGIQYF. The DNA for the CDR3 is TGCGCCAGCAGCTTGGTTGGGACAGACGGCATTCAGTACTTC.